What follows are 13 T cell receptor beta chains derived from one specimen sequenced in a study of blood T cell repertoires in COVID-19. Assay used: immunoSEQ multiplex PCR; TCRdb lists only in-frame clones, some missing. The table has under 350,000 clones, 80% to 90% seen once. The sample was peripheral blood. These receptors originate from a woman aged 50 to 65 who had recovered from COVID-19.

The rearrangement links TRBV15 to TRBJ2-5; a possible D gene is TRBD1 (6 bases). Germline CDR1 LNHNV, CDR2 YYDKDF (reference sequence). The CDR3 consists of 15 residues. Trimming removed 5 bases at V and 1 base at J, with 14 bases between. This chain's CDR3 is CATSGPQGGQETQYF. The CDR3 coding sequence is TGTGCCACCAGCGGACCACAGGGTGGCCAAGAGACCCAGTACTTC.

The chain has TRBV24-1 and TRBJ2-3; tentative D call: TRBD1 (6 bases). The V and J ends lost 8 bases and 2 bases respectively, with 13 bases between them. Per germline, CDR1 KGHDR and CDR2 SFDVKD. This CDR3 region has 14 residues. The CDR3 sequence is CATTPTGFTDTQYF. CDR3 nucleotides: TGTGCCACCACCCCGACAGGATTCACAGATACGCAGTATTTT.

J is TRBJ2-5 and V is TRBV9; a possible D gene is TRBD2 (5 bases). The germline V and J ends were trimmed by 4 bases and 5 bases, with 18 bases remaining between them. CDR1 is SGDLS, CDR2 YYNGEE, per germline. The CDR3 has 15 amino acids. The CDR3 DNA reads as TGTGCCAGCAGCAGAGGGCTTGGATGGCGGGAGACCCAGTACTTC. Protein product: CASSRGLGWRETQYF.

The chain has TRBV27 and TRBJ1-4; no clear D gene. Between the trimmed V and J ends, which lost 5 bases and 4 bases, there was a span of 11 bases. The CDR3 totals 14 residues. From germline, CDR1 is MNHEY and CDR2 SMNVEV (reference sequence). The CDR3 here is CASSLRGINEKLFF. DNA for the CDR3: TGTGCCAGCAGTCTTCGCGGGATTAATGAAAAACTGTTTTTT.

V gene TRBV7-2 combines with J gene TRBJ1-2; 7 nucleotides match TRBD1. Per germline, CDR1 SGHTA and CDR2 FQGNSA. The CDR3 spans 14 residues. The J segment lost 8 bases and the V segment lost 7 bases, leaving 13 bases of the junction unmatched. The chain's CDR3 is CASNKGADFYGYTF. As DNA, the CDR3 is TGTGCCAGCAACAAGGGGGCTGATTTTTACGGCTACACCTTC.

The chain carries TRBV7-9 and TRBJ2-3; no definite D call. Germline V gene data show CDR1 as SEHNR and CDR2 as FQNEAQ (reference sequence). Between the trimmed V and J ends, which lost 4 bases and 0 bases, there was a span of 14 bases. This CDR3 contains 16 residues. The CDR3 loop is CASSSLDTTSTDTQYF. For the CDR3, the DNA is TGTGCCAGCAGCTCTCTTGATACTACTAGCACAGATACGCAGTATTTT.

This chain's CDR3 is CASREGVETQYF. CDR3 DNA: TGTGCCAGCAGGGAAGGGGTAGAGACCCAGTACTTC. The V call is TRBV7-2, the J call TRBJ2-5; D might be TRBD1 (5 bases). Trimming shortened V by 6 bases and J by 4 bases, and 9 bases separated the two germline ends. The germline V gene encodes CDR1 SGHTA and CDR2 FQGNSA. The CDR3 is 12 residues long.

This rearrangement joins TRBV2 to TRBJ2-3, with 11 nucleotides matching TRBD1. Germline V CDR1 and CDR2: SNHLY, FYNNEI. There are 18 residues in the CDR3. The J segment lost 3 bases and the V segment lost 7 bases, leaving 15 bases of the junction unmatched. The CDR3 loop is CASTGTGGPSILTDTQYF. The CDR3 DNA is TGTGCCAGCACCGGGACAGGGGGTCCTTCCATCCTGACAGATACGCAGTATTTT.

A few counts support this clone. V usage is TRBV9 and J usage is TRBJ1-4; D remains ambiguous. This CDR3 spans 13 amino acids. CDR1 is SGDLS, CDR2 YYNGEE, per germline. The germline V and J ends were trimmed by 3 bases and 8 bases, with 11 bases remaining between them. In nucleotides, the CDR3 is TGTGCCAGCAGCGGTCGGGGTGGCGAAAAACTGTTTTTT. It is translated as CASSGRGGEKLFF.

The rearrangement uses TRBV20-1 and TRBJ2-3; D gene uncertain. CDR3 length: 10 residues. Trimming removed 7 bases from V and 5 bases from J, with 7 bases in between. Per germline, CDR1 DFQATT and CDR2 SNEGSKA (reference sequence). CDR3 sequence (DNA): TGCAGTGGGAGTAGAGATACGCAGTATTTT. Translating it yields CSGSRDTQYF.

V usage is TRBV21-1 and J usage is TRBJ2-1; the table names TRBD1, a call not compared with the DNA. TRBV21-1 is designated a pseudogene. This CDR3 region has 19 residues. The chain's CDR3 is CASSKLGVRRRISYNEQFF. CDR3 DNA sequence: TGTGCCAGCAGCAAATTAGGGGTAAGGCGGCGGATCTCCTACAATGAGCAGTTCTTC.

This chain uses TRBV9 with TRBJ2-1, with 11 bases fitting TRBD2. The germline V gene has CDR1 SGDLS and CDR2 YYNGEE. Unmatched junction bases numbered 4, after V lost 3 bases and J lost 5 bases. The CDR3 runs to 15 residues. Here the CDR3 reads CASSAGLADHNEQFF. The CDR3 region has the DNA TGTGCCAGCAGCGCGGGACTAGCGGACCACAATGAGCAGTTCTTC.

This clone is a singleton in its sample. This chain links TRBV5-1 with TRBJ2-2; TRBD1 matches at 8 bases. The CDR3 has 15 amino acids. CDR1 is SGHRS, CDR2 YFSETQ, per germline. J lost 6 bases, V lost 3 bases, and 7 bases had no gene match. CDR3 sequence reads: CASSYDRGGAGELFF. DNA of the CDR3: TGCGCCAGCAGCTACGACAGGGGCGGCGCCGGGGAGCTGTTTTTT.